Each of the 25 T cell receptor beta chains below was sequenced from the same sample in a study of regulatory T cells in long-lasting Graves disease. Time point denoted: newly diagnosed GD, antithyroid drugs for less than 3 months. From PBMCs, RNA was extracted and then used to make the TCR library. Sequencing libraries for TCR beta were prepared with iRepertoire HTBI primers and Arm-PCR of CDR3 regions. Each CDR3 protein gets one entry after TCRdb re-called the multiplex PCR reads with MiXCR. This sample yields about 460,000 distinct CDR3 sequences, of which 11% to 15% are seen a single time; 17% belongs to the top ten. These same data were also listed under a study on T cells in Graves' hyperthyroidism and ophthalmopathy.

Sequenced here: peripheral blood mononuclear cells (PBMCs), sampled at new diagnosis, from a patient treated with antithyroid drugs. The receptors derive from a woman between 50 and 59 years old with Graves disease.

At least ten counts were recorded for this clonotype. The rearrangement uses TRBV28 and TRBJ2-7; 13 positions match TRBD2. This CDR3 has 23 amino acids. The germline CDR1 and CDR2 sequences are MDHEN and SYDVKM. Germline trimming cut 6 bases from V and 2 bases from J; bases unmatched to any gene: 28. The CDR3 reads CASSHDTGTGFGELAGGPYEQYF. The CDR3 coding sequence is TGTGCCAGCAGCCACGACACCGGGACAGGGTTTGGGGAACTAGCGGGAGGGCCCTACGAGCAGTACTTC.

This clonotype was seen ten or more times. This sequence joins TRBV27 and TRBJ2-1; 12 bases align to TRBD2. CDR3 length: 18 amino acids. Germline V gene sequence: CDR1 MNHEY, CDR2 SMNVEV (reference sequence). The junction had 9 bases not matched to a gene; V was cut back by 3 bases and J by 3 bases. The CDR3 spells CASSFRLAGAPGYNEQFF. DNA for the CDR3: TGTGCCAGCAGTTTTCGACTAGCGGGAGCGCCGGGCTACAATGAGCAGTTCTTC.

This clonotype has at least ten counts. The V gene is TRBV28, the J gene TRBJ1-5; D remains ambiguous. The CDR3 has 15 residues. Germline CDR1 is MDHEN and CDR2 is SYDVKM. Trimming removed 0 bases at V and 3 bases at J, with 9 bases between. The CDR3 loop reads CASSLWVGFNQPQHF. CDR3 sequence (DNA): TGTGCCAGCAGTTTATGGGTGGGTTTCAATCAGCCCCAGCATTTT.

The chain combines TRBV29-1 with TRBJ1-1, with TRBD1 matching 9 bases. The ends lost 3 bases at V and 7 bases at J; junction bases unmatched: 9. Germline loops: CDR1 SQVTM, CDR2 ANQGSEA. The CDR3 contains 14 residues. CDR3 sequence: CSVDNDRGNGEAFF. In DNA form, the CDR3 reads TGCAGCGTTGATAATGACAGGGGGAATGGTGAAGCTTTCTTT.

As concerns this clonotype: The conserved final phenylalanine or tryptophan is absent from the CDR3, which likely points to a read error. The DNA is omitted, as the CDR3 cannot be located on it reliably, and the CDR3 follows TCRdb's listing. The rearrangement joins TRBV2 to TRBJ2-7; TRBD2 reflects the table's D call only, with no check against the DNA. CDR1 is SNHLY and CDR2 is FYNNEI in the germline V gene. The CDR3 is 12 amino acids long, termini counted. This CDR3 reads CASSPSSGEKYL.

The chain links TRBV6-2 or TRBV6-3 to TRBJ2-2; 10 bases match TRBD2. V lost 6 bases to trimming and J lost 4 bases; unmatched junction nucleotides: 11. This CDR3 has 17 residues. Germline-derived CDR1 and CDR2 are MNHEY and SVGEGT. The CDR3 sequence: CASRGDLAGVSTGELFF. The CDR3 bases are TGTGCCAGCAGGGGGGATCTAGCGGGAGTGAGCACCGGGGAGCTGTTTTTT.

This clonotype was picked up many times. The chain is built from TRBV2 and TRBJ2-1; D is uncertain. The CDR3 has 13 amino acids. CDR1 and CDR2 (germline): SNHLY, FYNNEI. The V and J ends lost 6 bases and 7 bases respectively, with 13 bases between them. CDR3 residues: CASRDGVGNEQFF. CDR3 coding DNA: TGTGCCAGCAGAGATGGAGTTGGAAATGAGCAGTTCTTC.

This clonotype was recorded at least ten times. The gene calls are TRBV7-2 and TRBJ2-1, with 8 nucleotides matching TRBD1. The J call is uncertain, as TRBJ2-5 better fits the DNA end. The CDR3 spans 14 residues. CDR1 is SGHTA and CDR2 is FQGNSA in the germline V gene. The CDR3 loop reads CASSLGDRRETQYF. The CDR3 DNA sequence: TGTGCCAGCAGCTTGGGGGACAGGCGGGAGACCCAGTACTTC.

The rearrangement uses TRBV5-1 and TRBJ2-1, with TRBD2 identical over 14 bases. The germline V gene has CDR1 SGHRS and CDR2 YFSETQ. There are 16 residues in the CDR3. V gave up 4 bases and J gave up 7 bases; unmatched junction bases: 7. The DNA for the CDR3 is TGCGCCAGCAGCACGGGACTAGCGGGAGCGGGGAATGAGCAGTTCTTC. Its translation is CASSTGLAGAGNEQFF.

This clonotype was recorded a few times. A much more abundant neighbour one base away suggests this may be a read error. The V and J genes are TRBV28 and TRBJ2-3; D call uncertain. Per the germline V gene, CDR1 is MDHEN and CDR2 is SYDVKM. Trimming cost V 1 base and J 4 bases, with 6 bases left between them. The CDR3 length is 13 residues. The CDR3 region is CASSLFSPDTQYF. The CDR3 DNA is TGTGCCAGCAGTTTATTTTCACCAGATACGCAGTATTTT.

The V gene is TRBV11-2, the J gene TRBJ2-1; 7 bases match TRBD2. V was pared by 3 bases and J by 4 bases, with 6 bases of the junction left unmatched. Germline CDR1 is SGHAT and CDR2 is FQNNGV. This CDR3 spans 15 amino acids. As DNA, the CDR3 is TGTGCCAGCAGCTTGGGGGACTATTATTACAATGAGCAGTTCTTC. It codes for CASSLGDYYYNEQFF.

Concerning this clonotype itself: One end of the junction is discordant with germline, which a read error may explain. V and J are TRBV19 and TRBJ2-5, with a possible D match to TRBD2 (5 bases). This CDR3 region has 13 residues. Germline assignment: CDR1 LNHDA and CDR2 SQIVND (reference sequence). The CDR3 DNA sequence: TGTGCCGGTAGTCGTAGCGTCGAAGAGACCCAGTACTTC. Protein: CAGSRSVEETQYF.

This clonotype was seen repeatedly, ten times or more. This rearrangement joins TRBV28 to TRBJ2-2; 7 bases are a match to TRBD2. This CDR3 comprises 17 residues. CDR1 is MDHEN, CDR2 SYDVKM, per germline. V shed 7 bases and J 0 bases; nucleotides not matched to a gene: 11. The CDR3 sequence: CASTLVAGAANTGELFF. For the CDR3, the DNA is TGTGCCAGCACCCTTGTGGCGGGAGCTGCGAACACCGGGGAGCTGTTTTTT.

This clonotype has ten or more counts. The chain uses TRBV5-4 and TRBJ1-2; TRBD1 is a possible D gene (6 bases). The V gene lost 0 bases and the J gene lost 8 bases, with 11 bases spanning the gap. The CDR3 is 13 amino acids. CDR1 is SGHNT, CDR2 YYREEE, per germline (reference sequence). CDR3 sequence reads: CASSLDGGIGYTF. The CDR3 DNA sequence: TGTGCCAGCAGCTTGGACGGGGGCATCGGCTACACCTTC.

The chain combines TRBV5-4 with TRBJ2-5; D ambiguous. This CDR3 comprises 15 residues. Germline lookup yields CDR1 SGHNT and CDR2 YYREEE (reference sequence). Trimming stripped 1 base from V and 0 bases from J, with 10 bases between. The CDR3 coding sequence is TGTGCCAGCAGCTTGTCCCCGGGTTACCAAGAGACCCAGTACTTC. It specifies CASSLSPGYQETQYF.

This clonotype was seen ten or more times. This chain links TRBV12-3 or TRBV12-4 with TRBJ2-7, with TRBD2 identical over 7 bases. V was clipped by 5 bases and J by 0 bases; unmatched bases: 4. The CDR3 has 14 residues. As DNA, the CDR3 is TGTGCCAGCAGTCCACGGGACTACTCCTACGAGCAGTACTTC. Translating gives CASSPRDYSYEQYF.

This chain's CDR3 is CASSSPTSGNFYEQYF. Here the CDR3 DNA reads TGTGCCAGCAGCTCCCCAACTAGCGGGAATTTCTACGAGCAGTACTTC. This sequence joins TRBV7-9 and TRBJ2-7, with 10 bases identical to TRBD2. After removal of 4 bases from V and 3 bases from J, the junction contained 9 bases not matched to a gene. The germline V gene has CDR1 SEHNR and CDR2 FQNEAQ (reference sequence). CDR3 length equals 16 residues.

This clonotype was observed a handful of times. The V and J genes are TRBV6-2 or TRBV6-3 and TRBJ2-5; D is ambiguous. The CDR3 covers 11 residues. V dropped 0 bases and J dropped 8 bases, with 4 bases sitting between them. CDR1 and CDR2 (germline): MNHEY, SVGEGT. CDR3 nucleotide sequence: TGTGCCAGCAGTTACTCGTACACCCAGTACTTC. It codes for CASSYSYTQYF.

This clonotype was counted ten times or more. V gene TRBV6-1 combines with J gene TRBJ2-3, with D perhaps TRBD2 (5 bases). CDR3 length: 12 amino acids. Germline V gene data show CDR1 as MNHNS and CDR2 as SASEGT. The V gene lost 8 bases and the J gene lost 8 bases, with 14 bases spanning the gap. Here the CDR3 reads CASERVKGTQYF. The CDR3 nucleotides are TGTGCCAGCGAGAGGGTGAAGGGTACGCAGTATTTT.

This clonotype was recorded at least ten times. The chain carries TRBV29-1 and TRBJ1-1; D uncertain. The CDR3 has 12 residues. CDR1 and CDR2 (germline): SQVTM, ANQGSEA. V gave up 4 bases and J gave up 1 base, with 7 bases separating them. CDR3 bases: TGCAGCGTTGGTCCTACGAACACTGAAGCTTTCTTT. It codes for CSVGPTNTEAFF.

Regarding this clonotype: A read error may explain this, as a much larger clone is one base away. The CDR3 loop is CSATTGTSHEQFF. The CDR3 DNA is TGCAGTGCTACAACCGGGACTAGCCATGAGCAGTTCTTC. This sequence joins TRBV20-1 and TRBJ2-1; TRBD2 aligns across 9 bases. Germline V CDR1 and CDR2: DFQATT, SNEGSKA (reference sequence). The CDR3 is made up of 13 amino acids. V lost 4 bases to trimming and J lost 8 bases; unmatched junction nucleotides: 6.

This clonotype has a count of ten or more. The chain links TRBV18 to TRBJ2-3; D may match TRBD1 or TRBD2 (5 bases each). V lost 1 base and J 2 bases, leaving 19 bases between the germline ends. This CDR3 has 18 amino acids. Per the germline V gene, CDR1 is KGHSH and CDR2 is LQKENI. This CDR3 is CASSPRGETGPYTDTQYF. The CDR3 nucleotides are TGTGCCAGCTCACCACGGGGAGAGACGGGACCATACACAGATACGCAGTATTTT.

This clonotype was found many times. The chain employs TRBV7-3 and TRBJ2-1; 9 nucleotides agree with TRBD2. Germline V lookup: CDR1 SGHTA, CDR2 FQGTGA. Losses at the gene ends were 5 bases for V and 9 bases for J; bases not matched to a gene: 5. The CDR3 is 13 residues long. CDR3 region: CASSAGLAGEQFF. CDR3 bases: TGTGCCAGCAGCGCGGGACTAGCTGGTGAGCAGTTCTTC.

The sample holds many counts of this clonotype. The chain's CDR3 is CASWTSGRANTGELFF. CDR3 nucleotides: TGTGCCAGCTGGACTAGCGGGAGAGCGAACACCGGGGAGCTGTTTTTT. The chain combines TRBV28 with TRBJ2-2; 13 bases are a match to TRBD2. CDR1 and CDR2 (germline): MDHEN, SYDVKM. Trimming took 8 bases from V and 0 from J; bases not matched to a gene: 3. This CDR3 has 16 residues.

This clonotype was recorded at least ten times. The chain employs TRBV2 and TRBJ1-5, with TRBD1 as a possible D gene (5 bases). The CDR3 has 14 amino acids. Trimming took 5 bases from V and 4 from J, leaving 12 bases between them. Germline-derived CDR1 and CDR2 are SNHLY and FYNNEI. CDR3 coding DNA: TGTGCCAGCAGTCCCACCAGGGTAAATCAGCCCCAGCATTTT. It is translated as CASSPTRVNQPQHF. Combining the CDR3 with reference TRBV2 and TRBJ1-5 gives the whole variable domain EPEVTQTPSHQVTQMGQEVILRCVPISNHLYFYWYRQILGQKVEFLVSFYNNEISEKSEIFDDQFSVERPDGSNFTLKIRSTKLEDSAMYFCASSPTRVNQPQHFGDGTRLSIL.